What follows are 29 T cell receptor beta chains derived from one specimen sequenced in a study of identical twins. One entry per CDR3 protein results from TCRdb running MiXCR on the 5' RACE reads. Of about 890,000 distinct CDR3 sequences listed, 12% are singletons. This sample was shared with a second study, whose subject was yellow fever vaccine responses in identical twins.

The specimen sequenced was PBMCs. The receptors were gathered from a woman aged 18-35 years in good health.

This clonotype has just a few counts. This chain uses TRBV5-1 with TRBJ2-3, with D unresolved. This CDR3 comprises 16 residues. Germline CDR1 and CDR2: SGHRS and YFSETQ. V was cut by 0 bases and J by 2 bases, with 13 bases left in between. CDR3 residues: CASSLAQAPHTDTQYF. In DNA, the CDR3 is TGCGCCAGCAGCTTGGCACAAGCCCCACACACAGATACGCAGTATTTT.

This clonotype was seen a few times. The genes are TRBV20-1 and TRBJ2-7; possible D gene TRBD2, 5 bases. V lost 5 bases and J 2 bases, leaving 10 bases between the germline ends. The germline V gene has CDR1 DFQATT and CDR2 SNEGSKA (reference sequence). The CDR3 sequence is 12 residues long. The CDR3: CSAADLPYEQYF. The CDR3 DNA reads TGCAGTGCTGCGGACTTGCCCTACGAGCAGTACTTC.

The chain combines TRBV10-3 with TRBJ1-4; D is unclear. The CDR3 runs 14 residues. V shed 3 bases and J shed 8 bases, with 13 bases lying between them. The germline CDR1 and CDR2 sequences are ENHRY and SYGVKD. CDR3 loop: CAISDGKTGEKLFF. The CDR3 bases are TGTGCCATCAGTGATGGAAAGACGGGGGAAAAACTGTTTTTT.

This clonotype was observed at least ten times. CDR3 residues: CASSQYRDRVTDTQYF. The CDR3 bases are TGCGCCAGCAGCCAATACCGGGACAGGGTAACCGATACGCAGTATTTT. The chain carries TRBV4-1 and TRBJ2-3, with 9 bases aligning to TRBD1. Trimming removed 2 bases from V and 6 bases from J; junction bases left unmatched: 9. Germline-derived CDR1 and CDR2 are MGHRA and YSYEKL. This CDR3 comprises 16 residues.

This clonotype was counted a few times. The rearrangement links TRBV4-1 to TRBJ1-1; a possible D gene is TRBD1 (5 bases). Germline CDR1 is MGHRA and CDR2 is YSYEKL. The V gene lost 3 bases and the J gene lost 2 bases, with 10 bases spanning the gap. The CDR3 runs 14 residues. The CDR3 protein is CASSHRQSNTEAFF. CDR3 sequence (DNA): TGCGCCAGCAGCCATCGACAGAGCAACACTGAAGCTTTCTTT.

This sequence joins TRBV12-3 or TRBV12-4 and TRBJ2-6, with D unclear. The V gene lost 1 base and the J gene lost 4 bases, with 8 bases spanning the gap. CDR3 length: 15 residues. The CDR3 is CASSLVGYGANVLTF. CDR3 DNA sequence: TGTGCCAGCAGTTTAGTGGGGTACGGGGCCAACGTCCTGACTTTC.

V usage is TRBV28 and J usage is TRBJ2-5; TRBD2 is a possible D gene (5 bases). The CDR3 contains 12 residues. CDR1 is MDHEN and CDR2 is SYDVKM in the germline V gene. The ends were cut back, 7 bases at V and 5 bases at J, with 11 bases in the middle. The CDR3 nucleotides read TGTGCCAGCAATGAGAGGGAGGAGACCCAGTACTTC. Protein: CASNEREETQYF. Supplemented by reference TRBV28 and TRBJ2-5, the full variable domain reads DVKVTQSSRYLVKRTGEKVFLECVQDMDHENMFWYRQDPGLGLRLIYFSYDVKMKEKGDIPEGYSVSREKKERFSLILESASTNQTSMYLCASNEREETQYFGPGTRLLVL.

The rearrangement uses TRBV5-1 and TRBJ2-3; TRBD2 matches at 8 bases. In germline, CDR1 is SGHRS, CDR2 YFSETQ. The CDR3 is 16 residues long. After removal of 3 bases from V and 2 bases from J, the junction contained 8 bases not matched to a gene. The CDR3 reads CASSSWTSSYTDTQYF. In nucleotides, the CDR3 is TGCGCCAGCAGCTCCTGGACTAGCTCATACACAGATACGCAGTATTTT.

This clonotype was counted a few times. The CDR3, as DNA: TGTGCCAGCAAACCGGGAGGTTTAGAGACCCAGTACTTC. This sequence encodes CASKPGGLETQYF. The chain carries TRBV6-6 and TRBJ2-5, with 7 positions matching TRBD2. The junction had 6 bases not matched to a gene; V was cut back by 7 bases and J by 4 bases. This CDR3 has 13 residues. The germline gives CDR1 MNHNY, CDR2 SVGAGI (reference sequence).

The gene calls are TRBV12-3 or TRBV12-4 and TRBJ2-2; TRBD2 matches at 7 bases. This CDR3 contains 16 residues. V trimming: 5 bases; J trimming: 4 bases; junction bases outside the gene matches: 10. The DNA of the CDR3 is TGTGCCAGCAGTCAGAACTCCGGGACTACCACCGGGGAGCTGTTTTTT. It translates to CASSQNSGTTTGELFF.

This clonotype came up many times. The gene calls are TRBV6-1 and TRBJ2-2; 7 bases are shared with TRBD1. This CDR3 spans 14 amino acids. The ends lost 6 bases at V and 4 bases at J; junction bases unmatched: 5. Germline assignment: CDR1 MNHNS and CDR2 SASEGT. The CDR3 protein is CASSRDRSTGELFF. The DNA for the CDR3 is TGTGCCAGCAGCCGGGACAGATCCACCGGGGAGCTGTTTTTT.

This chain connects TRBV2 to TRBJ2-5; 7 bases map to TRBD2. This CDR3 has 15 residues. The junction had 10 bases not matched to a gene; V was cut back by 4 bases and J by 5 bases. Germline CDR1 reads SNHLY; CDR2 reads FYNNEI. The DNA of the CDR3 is TGTGCCAGCAGTGCACCCGGGGAGGGTCGTGAGACCCAGTACTTC. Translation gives CASSAPGEGRETQYF.

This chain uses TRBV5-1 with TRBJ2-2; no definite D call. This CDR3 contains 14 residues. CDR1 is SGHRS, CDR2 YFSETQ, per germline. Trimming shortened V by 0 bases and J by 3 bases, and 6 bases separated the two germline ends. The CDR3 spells CASSLAHDTGELFF. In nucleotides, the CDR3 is TGCGCCAGCAGCTTGGCCCACGACACCGGGGAGCTGTTTTTT.

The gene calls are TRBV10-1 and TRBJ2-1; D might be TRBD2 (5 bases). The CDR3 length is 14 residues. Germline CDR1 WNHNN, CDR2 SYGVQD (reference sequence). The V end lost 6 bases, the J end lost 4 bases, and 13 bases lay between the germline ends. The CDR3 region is CASSPASGYNEQFF. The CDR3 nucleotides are TGCGCCAGCAGCCCTGCGTCGGGGTACAATGAGCAGTTCTTC.

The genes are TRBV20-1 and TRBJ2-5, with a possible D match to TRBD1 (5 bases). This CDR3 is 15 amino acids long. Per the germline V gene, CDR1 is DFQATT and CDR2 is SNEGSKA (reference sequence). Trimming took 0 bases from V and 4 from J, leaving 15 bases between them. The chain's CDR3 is CSARDSRVVGETQYF. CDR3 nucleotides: TGCAGTGCTAGAGATTCCAGGGTAGTGGGAGAGACCCAGTACTTC.

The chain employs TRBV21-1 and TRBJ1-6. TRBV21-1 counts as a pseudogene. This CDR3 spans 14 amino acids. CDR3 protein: CARVRVVYNSPLHF. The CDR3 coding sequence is TGTGCCAGGGTTCGAGTGGTTTATAATTCACCCCTCCACTTT.

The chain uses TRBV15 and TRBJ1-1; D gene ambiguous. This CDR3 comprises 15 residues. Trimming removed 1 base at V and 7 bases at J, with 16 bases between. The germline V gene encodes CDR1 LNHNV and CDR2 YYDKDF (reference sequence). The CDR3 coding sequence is TGTGCCACCAGCAGAGGAAGGGTTATTGACGGTGAAGCTTTCTTT. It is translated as CATSRGRVIDGEAFF.

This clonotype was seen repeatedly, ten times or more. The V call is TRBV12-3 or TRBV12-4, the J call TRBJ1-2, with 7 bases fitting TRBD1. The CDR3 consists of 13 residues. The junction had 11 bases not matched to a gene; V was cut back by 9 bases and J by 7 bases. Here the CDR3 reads CASGTTGTRGYTF. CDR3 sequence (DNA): TGTGCCAGTGGGACGACAGGGACCCGTGGCTACACCTTC.

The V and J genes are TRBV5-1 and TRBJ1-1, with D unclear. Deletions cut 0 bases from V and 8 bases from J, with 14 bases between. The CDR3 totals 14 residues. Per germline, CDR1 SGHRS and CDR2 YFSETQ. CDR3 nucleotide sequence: TGCGCCAGCAGCTTGGGGCATGGTGGCGCAGAAGCTTTCTTT. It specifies CASSLGHGGAEAFF.

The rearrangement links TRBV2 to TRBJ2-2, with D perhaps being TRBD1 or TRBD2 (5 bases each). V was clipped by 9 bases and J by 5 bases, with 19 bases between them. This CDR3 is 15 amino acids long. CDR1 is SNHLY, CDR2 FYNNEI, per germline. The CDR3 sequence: CASIKGQGGTGELFF. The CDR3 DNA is TGTGCCAGTATCAAGGGGCAGGGCGGGACCGGGGAGCTGTTTTTT.

CDR3 amino acids: CATSDWTGYTF. DNA of the CDR3: TGTGCCACCAGTGATTGGACCGGCTACACCTTC. The chain joins TRBV24-1 to TRBJ1-2; D is unresolved. From germline, CDR1 is KGHDR and CDR2 SFDVKD. CDR3 length equals 11 residues. V dropped 2 bases and J dropped 8 bases, with 5 bases sitting between them.

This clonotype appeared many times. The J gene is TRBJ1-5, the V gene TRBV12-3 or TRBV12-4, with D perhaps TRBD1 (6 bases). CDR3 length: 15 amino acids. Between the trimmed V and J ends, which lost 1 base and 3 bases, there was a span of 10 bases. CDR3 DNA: TGTGCCAGCAGTTTAGGCAGGGGTGACAATCAGCCCCAGCATTTT. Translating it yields CASSLGRGDNQPQHF.

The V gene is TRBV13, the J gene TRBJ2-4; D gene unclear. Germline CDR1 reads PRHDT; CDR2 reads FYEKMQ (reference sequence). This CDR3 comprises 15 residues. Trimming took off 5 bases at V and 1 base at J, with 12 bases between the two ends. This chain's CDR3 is CASSLRPDAKNIQYF. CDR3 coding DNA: TGTGCCAGCAGCCTCCGACCCGATGCCAAAAACATTCAGTACTTC.

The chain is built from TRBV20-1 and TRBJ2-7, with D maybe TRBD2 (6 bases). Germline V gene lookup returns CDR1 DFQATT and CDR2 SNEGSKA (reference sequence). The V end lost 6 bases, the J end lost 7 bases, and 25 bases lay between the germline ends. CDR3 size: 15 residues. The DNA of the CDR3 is TGCAGTGCAGCCGACAGAAAGGGACTCCCTGAGGAGCAGTACTTC. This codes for CSAADRKGLPEEQYF.

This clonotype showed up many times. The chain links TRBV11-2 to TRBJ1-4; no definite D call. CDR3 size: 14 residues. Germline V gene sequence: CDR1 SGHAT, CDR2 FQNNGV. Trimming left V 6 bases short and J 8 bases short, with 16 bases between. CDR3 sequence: CASRTGREGEKLFF. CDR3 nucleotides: TGTGCCAGCAGGACGGGGAGAGAGGGCGAAAAACTGTTTTTT. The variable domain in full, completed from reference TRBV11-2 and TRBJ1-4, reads EAGVAQSPRYKIIEKRQSVAFWCNPISGHATLYWYQQILGQGPKLLIQFQNNGVVDDSQLPKDRFSAERLKGVDSTLKIQPAKLEDSAVYLCASRTGREGEKLFFGSGTQLSVL.

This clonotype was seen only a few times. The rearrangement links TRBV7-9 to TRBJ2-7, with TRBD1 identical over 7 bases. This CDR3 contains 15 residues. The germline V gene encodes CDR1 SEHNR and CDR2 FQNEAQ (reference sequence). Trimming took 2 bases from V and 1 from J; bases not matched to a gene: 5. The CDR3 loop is CASSLSWGQSYEQYF. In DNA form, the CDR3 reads TGTGCCAGCAGCTTAAGTTGGGGACAGTCCTACGAGCAGTACTTC.

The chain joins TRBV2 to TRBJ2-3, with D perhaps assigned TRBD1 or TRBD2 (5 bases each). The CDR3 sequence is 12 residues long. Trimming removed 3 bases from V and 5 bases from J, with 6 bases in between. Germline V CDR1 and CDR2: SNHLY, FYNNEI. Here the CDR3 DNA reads TGTGCCAGCAGTGAGGGACGAGATACGCAGTATTTT. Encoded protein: CASSEGRDTQYF.

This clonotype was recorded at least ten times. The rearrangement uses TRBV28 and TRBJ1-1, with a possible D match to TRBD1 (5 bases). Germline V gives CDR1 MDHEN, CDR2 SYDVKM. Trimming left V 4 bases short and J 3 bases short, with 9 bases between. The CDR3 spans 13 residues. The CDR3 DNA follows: TGTGCCAGCAGTTCGGGACTCTACACTGAAGCTTTCTTT. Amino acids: CASSSGLYTEAFF.

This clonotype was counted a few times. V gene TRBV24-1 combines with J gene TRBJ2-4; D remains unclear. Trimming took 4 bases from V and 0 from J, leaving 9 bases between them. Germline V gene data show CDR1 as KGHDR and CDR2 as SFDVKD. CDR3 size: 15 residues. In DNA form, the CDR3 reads TGTGCCACCAGTGACTCCAGATTAGCCAAAAACATTCAGTACTTC. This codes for CATSDSRLAKNIQYF.